This T cell receptor beta chain was identified during a study of blood T cell repertoires in COVID-19. About the research overall: Samples came from the United States, Italy and Spain, spanning acute and convalescent COVID-19. Sources were T cells, B-cell-depleted T cells, or PBMCs; the material itself was cDNA or gDNA.

Per germline, CDR1 LGHDT and CDR2 YNNKEL (reference sequence). Trimming pared 0 bases from V and 6 bases from J, leaving 8 bases between. The CDR3 contains 13 residues. As processed by the authors: Amplification from reference gene primers served as the basis for estimated nucleated cell counts. Sequencing used immunoSEQ multiplex PCR; TCRdb keeps in-frame clones, though not all of them. The V and J calls and clone size are taken from that table; D and trimming were inferred from the DNA. The sample lists approximately 300,000 clones, 75% to 90% occurring once. This chain links TRBV3-1 (or the pseudogene TRBV3-2) with TRBJ1-2; D is perhaps TRBD1 (6 bases). The source material was peripheral blood. This receptor was obtained from a woman aged 45-59 years who had recovered from COVID-19. This chain's CDR3 is CASSQETGNGYTF. The CDR3 coding sequence is TGTGCCAGCAGCCAAGAAACAGGGAATGGCTACACCTTC.